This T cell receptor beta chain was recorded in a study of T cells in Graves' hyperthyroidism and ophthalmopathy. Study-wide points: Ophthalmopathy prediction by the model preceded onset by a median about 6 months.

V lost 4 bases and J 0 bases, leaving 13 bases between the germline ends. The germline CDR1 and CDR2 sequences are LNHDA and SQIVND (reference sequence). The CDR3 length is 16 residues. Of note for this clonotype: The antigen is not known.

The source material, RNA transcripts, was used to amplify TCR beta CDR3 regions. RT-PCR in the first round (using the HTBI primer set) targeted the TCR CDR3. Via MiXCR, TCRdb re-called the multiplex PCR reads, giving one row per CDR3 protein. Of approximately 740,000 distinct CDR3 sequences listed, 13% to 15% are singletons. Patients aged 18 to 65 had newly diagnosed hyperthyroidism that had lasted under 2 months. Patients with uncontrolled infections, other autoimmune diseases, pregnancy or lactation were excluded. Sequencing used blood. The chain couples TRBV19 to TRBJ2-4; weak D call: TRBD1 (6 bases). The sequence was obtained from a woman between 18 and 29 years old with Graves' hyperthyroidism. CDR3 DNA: TGTGCCAGTAGTAACCGGGACACCGTAGCCAAAAACATTCAGTACTTC. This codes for CASSNRDTVAKNIQYF.